The 30 T cell receptor beta chains below all came from one sample that was sequenced in a study of blood T cell repertoires in COVID-19. Using immunoSEQ multiplex PCR, the repertoire was profiled, and TCRdb retains in-frame clones only, with some absent. The sample lists 150,000 to 200,000 clones; more than 85% were seen once. Sequences were obtained from peripheral blood. The receptors come from a man in his 70s with active or convalescent COVID-19.

This chain joins TRBV6-5 and TRBJ1-6, with a weak D call TRBD1 (6 bases). Germline V gene sequence: CDR1 MNHEY, CDR2 SVGAGI. V lost 6 bases and J 10 bases, leaving 16 bases between the germline ends. The CDR3 consists of 14 residues. The CDR3 bases are TGTGCCAGCAGGGGGGCAGGGGAGAGCTCACCCCTCCACTTT. It codes for CASRGAGESSPLHF.

The rearrangement uses TRBV19 and TRBJ2-3; D perhaps matches TRBD1 (6 bases). The CDR3 length is 13 residues. Germline V gene sequence: CDR1 LNHDA, CDR2 SQIVND (reference sequence). Trimming cost V 4 bases and J 6 bases, with 11 bases left between them. The CDR3, as DNA: TGTGCCAGTAGTAGTACTAGGGGGGATACGCAGTATTTT. As protein: CASSSTRGDTQYF.

The chain combines TRBV30 with TRBJ1-3; 8 bases are a match to TRBD1. Germline V gene data show CDR1 as GTSNPN and CDR2 as SVGIG (reference sequence). V trimming: 4 bases; J trimming: 3 bases; junction bases outside the gene matches: 11. The CDR3 contains 16 residues. CDR3 nucleotides: TGTGCCTGGATCGGGGCAGACAGGGGCATTGGAAACACCATATATTTT. Translation: CAWIGADRGIGNTIYF.

The chain uses TRBV11-3 and TRBJ2-2; 9 positions agree with TRBD1. The CDR3 loop spans 19 amino acids. The V segment lost 0 bases and the J segment 6 bases; nucleotides outside the gene matches: 14. Looked up from germline, CDR1 is SGHNT and CDR2 is YENEEA. CDR3 nucleotide sequence: TGTGCCAGCAGCTTAGATTGGGGACAGGGCTTAACCGGACCCGGGGAGCTGTTTTTT. This codes for CASSLDWGQGLTGPGELFF.

The chain carries TRBV7-2 and TRBJ2-7; no clear D. V shed 0 bases and J shed 8 bases, with 11 bases lying between them. The CDR3 spans 13 residues. Germline CDR1 and CDR2: SGHTA and FQGNSA. CDR3 nucleotides: TGTGCCAGCAGCTTAGCAGTGGCCAGGCAGCAGTACTTC. As protein: CASSLAVARQQYF.

The chain couples TRBV12-2 to TRBJ1-4. TRBV12-2 is annotated as a pseudogene. This CDR3 is 15 amino acids long. CDR3 in amino acids: CASRLARRSAEKLFF. In DNA, the CDR3 is TGTGCAAGTCGCTTAGCGCGGCGGAGTGCAGAAAAACTGTTTTTT.

This chain connects TRBV4-2 to TRBJ2-7; 9 bases match TRBD2. V trimming: 4 bases; J trimming: 6 bases; junction bases outside the gene matches: 10. Germline V lookup: CDR1 LGHNA, CDR2 YNFKEQ. CDR3 length equals 15 residues. The CDR3 DNA reads as TGTGCCAGCAGCCCCGGGCGGGGGGGCCCCGGCGAGCAGTACTTC. As protein: CASSPGRGGPGEQYF.

This chain connects TRBV30 to TRBJ2-3; TRBD2 matches 14 bases. Germline CDR1 and CDR2: GTSNPN and SVGIG (reference sequence). This CDR3 has 16 amino acids. V lost 2 bases and J lost 5; bases outside the gene matches: 6. The CDR3 DNA reads as TGTGCCTGGAGTCCGGGACTAGCGGGAGCGGGAGATACGCAGTATTTT. Protein: CAWSPGLAGAGDTQYF.

The genes are TRBV29-1 and TRBJ2-2; TRBD1 aligns across 12 bases. The CDR3 contains 14 residues. The junction had 5 bases not matched to a gene; V was cut back by 5 bases and J by 7 bases. Germline CDR1 reads SQVTM; CDR2 reads ANQGSEA. The CDR3 region is CSVPGQGAVGELFF. The CDR3 bases are TGCAGCGTTCCGGGACAGGGGGCCGTCGGGGAGCTGTTTTTT.

The V call is TRBV19, the J call TRBJ2-3, with TRBD2 identical over 12 bases. Per germline, CDR1 LNHDA and CDR2 SQIVND (reference sequence). The CDR3 is made up of 15 amino acids. Unmatched junction bases numbered 7, after V lost 7 bases and J lost 5 bases. CDR3 region: CASIPSGGALDTQYF. In nucleotides, the CDR3 is TGTGCCAGTATCCCTAGCGGGGGGGCGTTAGATACGCAGTATTTT.

The chain is built from TRBV11-2 and TRBJ2-3; possible D gene TRBD2, 6 bases. Germline V gene data show CDR1 as SGHAT and CDR2 as FQNNGV. The CDR3 loop spans 19 amino acids. V was pared by 2 bases and J by 3 bases, with 24 bases between. In nucleotides, the CDR3 is TGTGCCAGCAGCTTAACAGTCTTAGCGGAAGGCCTTCTTACAGATACGCAGTATTTT. This encodes CASSLTVLAEGLLTDTQYF.

The rearrangement uses TRBV4-1 and TRBJ2-7; 11 bases map to TRBD2. The V segment lost 0 bases and the J segment 5 bases; nucleotides outside the gene matches: 24. This CDR3 has 22 residues. Germline V gives CDR1 MGHRA, CDR2 YSYEKL. CDR3 nucleotide sequence: TGCGCCAGCAGCCAAGATCGGGGCGGAGGACTAGCGGGTTCCCGGGGGACTAACGAGCAGTACTTC. Its protein product is CASSQDRGGGLAGSRGTNEQYF.

This rearrangement joins TRBV29-1 to TRBJ2-1; possible D gene TRBD1, 5 bases. Germline CDR1 is SQVTM and CDR2 is ANQGSEA. This CDR3 spans 12 amino acids. Trimming left V 4 bases short and J 9 bases short, with 13 bases between. The CDR3: CSVAIRRGEQFF. CDR3 in DNA: TGCAGCGTTGCCATTAGAAGGGGTGAGCAGTTCTTC.

The chain links TRBV9 to TRBJ2-7, with 7 bases lining up with TRBD1. CDR3 size: 14 residues. With V trimmed by 0 bases and J by 1 base, 1 base remained unmatched. The V gene's germline CDR1 is SGDLS and CDR2 YYNGEE. The CDR3 nucleotides read TGTGCCAGCAGCGTAGGGGACAGTTCCTACGAGCAGTACTTC. This sequence encodes CASSVGDSSYEQYF.

The V gene is TRBV30, the J gene TRBJ1-2; a possible D gene is TRBD1 (5 bases). The germline V and J ends were trimmed by 3 bases and 5 bases, with 10 bases remaining between them. The CDR3 is made up of 12 amino acids. Germline CDR1 GTSNPN, CDR2 SVGIG (reference sequence). The CDR3 nucleotides are TGTGCCTGGAGATTCGGGGGTTATGGCTACACCTTC. This codes for CAWRFGGYGYTF.

The rearrangement uses TRBV9 and TRBJ1-4, with D unclear. The CDR3 sequence is 17 residues long. V dropped 4 bases and J dropped 5 bases, with 21 bases sitting between them. The germline gives CDR1 SGDLS, CDR2 YYNGEE. CDR3 in DNA: TGTGCCAGCAGCCCCCGGTCCCTTTCGGAGGTCAATGAAAAACTGTTTTTT. As protein: CASSPRSLSEVNEKLFF.

The rearrangement uses TRBV2 and TRBJ1-2, with D maybe TRBD1 (5 bases). Trimming stripped 0 bases from V and 3 bases from J, with 17 bases between. Germline CDR1 SNHLY, CDR2 FYNNEI. The CDR3 runs to 17 residues. CDR3 DNA: TGTGCCAGCAGTGAAGCGCTTCATAAGGGGCCCGACTATGGCTACACCTTC. This codes for CASSEALHKGPDYGYTF.

V and J are TRBV19 and TRBJ2-1; 14 bases agree with TRBD2. Germline loops: CDR1 LNHDA, CDR2 SQIVND (reference sequence). Trimming at V came to 9 bases and at J to 0 bases, leaving 1 base not matched to a gene. The CDR3 runs to 15 residues. In nucleotides, the CDR3 is TGTGCCAGCGGGACTAGCGGGAGCTCCTACAATGAGCAGTTCTTC. It encodes CASGTSGSSYNEQFF.

This clone was counted once. The rearrangement links TRBV5-1 to TRBJ2-5, with 8 bases that match TRBD2. J lost 2 bases, V lost 4 bases, and 7 bases had no gene match. Germline CDR1 is SGHRS and CDR2 is YFSETQ. This CDR3 spans 15 amino acids. The CDR3 protein is CASSRATSGQETQYF. The DNA for the CDR3 is TGCGCCAGCAGCCGGGCCACTAGCGGACAAGAGACCCAGTACTTC. Full variable domain (outside the CDR3, taken from reference TRBV5-1 and TRBJ2-5): KAGVTQTPRYLIKTRGQQVTLSCSPISGHRSVSWYQQTPGQGLQFLFEYFSETQRNKGNFPGRFSGRQFSNSRSEMNVSTLELGDSALYLCASSRATSGQETQYFGPGTRLLVL.

The chain couples TRBV6-1 to TRBJ2-7; tentative D call: TRBD1 (5 bases). CDR3 length equals 15 residues. The V end was cut by 3 bases, the J end by 9 bases, with 21 bases between. Germline V lookup: CDR1 MNHNS, CDR2 SASEGT. CDR3 sequence (DNA): TGTGCCAGCAGTGATCCATCAGGACAATTGTACCGGCAGTACTTC. Translation gives CASSDPSGQLYRQYF.

This clone is medium-sized within its sample. This rearrangement joins TRBV6-6 to TRBJ2-7; D possibly corresponds to TRBD1 (5 bases). Germline V CDR1 and CDR2: MNHNY, SVGAGI (reference sequence). The CDR3 runs 13 residues. V was cut by 3 bases and J by 5 bases, with 11 bases left in between. CDR3 bases: TGTGCCAGCAGTTATCCCAGGGCCGACGAGCAGTACTTC. Residues: CASSYPRADEQYF.

The chain employs TRBV7-2 and TRBJ1-5, with D hard to call. Deletions cut 1 base from V and 4 bases from J, with 11 bases between. The CDR3 has 15 residues. Germline-derived CDR1 and CDR2 are SGHTA and FQGNSA. The CDR3: CASSLEAPRNQPQHF. CDR3 coding DNA: TGTGCCAGCAGCTTAGAGGCCCCGAGGAATCAGCCCCAGCATTTT. The full variable domain, in which reference TRBV7-2 and TRBJ1-5 provide the parts outside the CDR3, is GAGVSQSPSNKVTEKGKDVELRCDPISGHTALYWYRQSLGQGLEFLIYFQGNSAPDKSGLPSDRFSAERTGGSVSTLTIQRTQQEDSAVYLCASSLEAPRNQPQHFGDGTRLSIL.

The CDR3 DNA is TGTGCCAGCAGCCCCGACCCCCGACTAGCGGGGGGGCCGAGTGAGCAGTTCTTC. It translates to CASSPDPRLAGGPSEQFF. The chain links TRBV9 to TRBJ2-1; 14 nucleotides align to TRBD2. Trimming cost V 4 bases and J 9 bases; bases outside gene matches: 15. CDR3 length: 18 residues. Germline V gene sequence: CDR1 SGDLS, CDR2 YYNGEE.

This clone showed up just once. The J gene is TRBJ2-7, the V gene TRBV6-6, with 8 bases aligning to TRBD1. Germline trimming cut 6 bases from V and 4 bases from J; bases unmatched to any gene: 5. CDR3 length: 13 amino acids. Per the germline V gene, CDR1 is MNHNY and CDR2 is SVGAGI (reference sequence). The CDR3 DNA reads as TGTGCCAGCAGCAAGGGACAGGCATACGAGCAGTACTTC. It encodes CASSKGQAYEQYF.

The chain employs TRBV10-1 and TRBJ1-5; 7 nucleotides agree with TRBD1. CDR1 and CDR2 (germline): WNHNN, SYGVQD (reference sequence). The CDR3 covers 13 residues. The ends lost 5 bases at V and 5 bases at J; junction bases unmatched: 3. The CDR3 here is CASSRGRDQPQHF. CDR3 nucleotides: TGCGCCAGCAGTAGGGGGCGCGATCAGCCCCAGCATTTT.

The chain joins TRBV3-1 (or the pseudogene TRBV3-2) to TRBJ2-2; maybe TRBD1 (5 bases). The CDR3 length is 16 residues. Trimming took off 3 bases at V and 3 bases at J, with 14 bases between the two ends. CDR1 and CDR2 (germline): LGHDT, YNNKEL (reference sequence). CDR3: CASSHRQKRYTGELFF. The CDR3 nucleotides are TGTGCCAGCAGCCACAGACAGAAAAGGTACACCGGGGAGCTGTTTTTT.

The chain has TRBV18 and TRBJ2-1, with TRBD1 matching 8 bases. CDR1 and CDR2 (germline): KGHSH, LQKENI. The ends lost 3 bases at V and 4 bases at J; junction bases unmatched: 8. The CDR3 spans 16 residues. The CDR3 reads CASSPIRDRTYNEQFF. As DNA, the CDR3 is TGTGCCAGCTCACCGATTAGGGACAGGACATACAATGAGCAGTTCTTC.

The rearrangement joins TRBV4-1 to TRBJ2-7; TRBD2 aligns across 13 bases. Germline V gene data show CDR1 as MGHRA and CDR2 as YSYEKL. V trimming: 3 bases; J trimming: 7 bases; junction bases outside the gene matches: 6. The CDR3 has 15 residues. DNA for the CDR3: TGCGCCAGCAGCCAGGGACTAGCGGGGCTCTCGGAGCAGTACTTC. Protein sequence: CASSQGLAGLSEQYF.

The chain carries TRBV5-1 and TRBJ2-7, with D possibly matching TRBD1 (6 bases). The V end lost 4 bases, the J end lost 4 bases, and 12 bases lay between the germline ends. In germline, CDR1 is SGHRS, CDR2 YFSETQ. The CDR3 is 13 amino acids. The CDR3 sequence is CASSTTGKYEQYF. The CDR3 DNA follows: TGCGCCAGCAGCACGACAGGAAAATACGAGCAGTACTTC.

V usage is TRBV29-1 and J usage is TRBJ2-3; TRBD2 matches 7 bases. From germline, CDR1 is SQVTM and CDR2 ANQGSEA. V trimming: 5 bases; J trimming: 4 bases; junction bases outside the gene matches: 18. CDR3 length: 17 residues. CDR3 bases: TGCAGCGTTCTGTCTCTGGAGCGGGGAGGCCCCGCAGATACGCAGTATTTT. Translation: CSVLSLERGGPADTQYF.